This T cell receptor beta chain appears in the sequencing data of a study of T-cell reconstitution after alpha-beta-depleted transplantation in children. V lost 1 base, J lost 2 bases, and 10 bases stayed unmatched. Germline assignment: CDR1 SGHAT and CDR2 FQDESV (reference sequence). The CDR3 contains 18 residues. Unique molecular identifiers were used to barcode this TCRbeta library. TCRdb fed the PCR reads into MiXCR, producing one record per CDR3 protein. The sample yields approximately 400,000 distinct CDR3 sequences, 11% seen once. This receptor was obtained from a human donor who donated a stem cell graft to a child with acute myeloid leukemia. V usage is TRBV11-1 and J usage is TRBJ2-3; 9 bases align to TRBD2. The sequences come from PBMCs from the stem cell graft donor, collected from the stem cell graft. The CDR3 is CASSLVGEAGGSTDTQYF. CDR3 bases: TGTGCCAGCAGCTTAGTAGGGGAAGCGGGAGGCTCCACAGATACGCAGTATTTT.